This entry lists 11 T cell receptor beta chains sequenced from one sample in a study of blood T cell repertoires in COVID-19 (dated by TCRdb to the early 2020s). Library creation used the immunoSEQ multiplex PCR assay. The immuneACCESS repertoire file appears here via TCRdb, limited to in-frame rearrangements. These files lack a portion of the clones; in checked studies, under half of the deficit traces to unresolved V genes, and the cause of the others is not known. The sample table records about 260,000 clones; around 90% of these occur just once. The ten largest clones add up to over 0.55% of the sample. Sequenced: peripheral blood. The receptors were gathered from a human donor in a cohort sampled during active COVID-19.

This clone was picked up one time. J is TRBJ2-7 and V is TRBV25-1; possible D gene TRBD1, 5 bases. Trimming cost V 5 bases and J 6 bases, with 14 bases left between them. Per germline, CDR1 MGHDK and CDR2 SYGVNS. The CDR3 spans 13 residues. The CDR3 protein is CASSRAQGGEQYF. In DNA, the CDR3 is TGTGCCAGCAGTCGGGCCCAGGGTGGCGAGCAGTACTTC.

The chain joins TRBV27 to TRBJ2-3; 7 bases map to TRBD2. This CDR3 comprises 15 residues. CDR1 MNHEY and CDR2 SMNVEV come from the germline V gene (reference sequence). The V and J ends lost 5 bases and 4 bases, in that order; junction bases with no gene match: 9. CDR3 sequence: CASSLTAGVADTQYF. CDR3 nucleotide sequence: TGTGCCAGCAGTCTCACCGCGGGGGTGGCAGATACGCAGTATTTT.

The DNA for the CDR3 is TGTGCCAGCACCCGGGACAGGTTCTACGAGCAGTACTTC. Its translation is CASTRDRFYEQYF. The genes are TRBV6-5 and TRBJ2-7; 8 bases match TRBD1. The CDR3 contains 13 residues. V was pared by 7 bases and J by 3 bases, with 5 bases of the junction left unmatched. Germline CDR1 MNHEY, CDR2 SVGAGI.

The chain recombines TRBV27 with TRBJ2-7, with D tentatively TRBD2 (5 bases). Trimming removed 10 bases at V and 3 bases at J, with 16 bases between. Germline-derived CDR1 and CDR2 are MNHEY and SMNVEV (reference sequence). The CDR3 is 13 amino acids. DNA of the CDR3: TGTGCCACCTCGGGGAATTTGGGCTACGAGCAGTACTTC. Its translation is CATSGNLGYEQYF.

This chain connects TRBV7-8 to TRBJ1-5; tentative D call: TRBD1 (5 bases). Germline V lookup: CDR1 SGHVS, CDR2 FQNEAQ. Deletions cut 1 base from V and 5 bases from J, with 15 bases between. This CDR3 region has 16 residues. Written as DNA, the CDR3 is TGTGCCAGCAGCTTAGTTGCTCGGGACTTATATCAGCCCCAGCATTTT. It translates to CASSLVARDLYQPQHF.

The J gene is TRBJ1-1, the V gene TRBV9, with 7 bases identical to TRBD1. Germline trimming cut 4 bases from V and 3 bases from J; bases unmatched to any gene: 3. Per the germline V gene, CDR1 is SGDLS and CDR2 is YYNGEE. This CDR3 has 13 residues. The DNA of the CDR3 is TGTGCCAGCAGCAACAGGGGCGACACTGAAGCTTTCTTT. Its translation is CASSNRGDTEAFF. The full variable domain, rest sourced from reference TRBV9 and TRBJ1-1, is DSGVTQTPKHLITATGQRVTLRCSPRSGDLSVYWYQQSLDQGLQFLIQYYNGEERAKGNILERFSAQQFPDLHSELNLSSLELGDSALYFCASSNRGDTEAFFGQGTRLTVV.

The chain has TRBV4-2 and TRBJ1-4, with 9 bases matching TRBD1. J lost 8 bases, V lost 1 base, and 8 bases had no gene match. The CDR3 extends over 16 amino acids. Germline CDR1 and CDR2: LGHNA and YNFKEQ. CDR3 DNA: TGTGCCAGCAGCCAAGGAGACGGGACAGGGCGCGAAAAACTGTTTTTT. Translation gives CASSQGDGTGREKLFF.

The V call is TRBV19, the J call TRBJ2-3; unclear D gene. Germline lookup yields CDR1 LNHDA and CDR2 SQIVND (reference sequence). The V and J ends lost 5 bases and 3 bases respectively, with 9 bases between them. The CDR3 extends over 13 amino acids. The CDR3 here is CASSSRTTDTQYF. The CDR3 bases are TGTGCCAGTAGTTCGCGTACTACAGATACGCAGTATTTT.

The V call is TRBV6-2 or TRBV6-3, the J call TRBJ2-7; D unclear. The V and J ends lost 0 bases and 0 bases respectively, with 18 bases between them. The CDR3 loop spans 18 amino acids. Germline-derived CDR1 and CDR2 are MNHEY and SVGEGT. The DNA of the CDR3 is TGTGCCAGCAGTTACTCGTCTCCGGCGGATTGGAGCTCCTACGAGCAGTACTTC. Translation gives CASSYSSPADWSSYEQYF.

This chain connects TRBV5-1 to TRBJ2-1, with D possibly being TRBD2 (5 bases). Trimming removed 4 bases at V and 7 bases at J, with 12 bases between. The CDR3 length is 13 residues. The V gene's germline CDR1 is SGHRS and CDR2 YFSETQ. CDR3 bases: TGCGCCAGCAGCCAAGACTACCGGAATGAGCAGTTCTTC. This encodes CASSQDYRNEQFF.

V usage is TRBV28 and J usage is TRBJ2-1; 10 nucleotides match TRBD2. The CDR3 sequence is 17 residues long. Germline CDR1 reads MDHEN; CDR2 reads SYDVKM. After removal of 6 bases from V and 2 bases from J, the junction contained 10 bases not matched to a gene. The CDR3 here is CASRGTSGNPTYNEQFF. The CDR3 DNA follows: TGTGCCAGCAGAGGAACTAGCGGGAATCCCACCTACAATGAGCAGTTCTTC.